These 2 T cell receptor beta chains share one sample of origin, sequenced in a study of Ad26.COV2.S vaccination and SARS-CoV-2 variants. The sample's treatment: some 20 received Ad26.COV2.S at low or high dose, single or two shots; 5 received placebo; per-sample allocation not given. Sampling occurred on day 63 after the first vaccine or placebo injection. Libraries were prepared by immunoSEQ multiplex PCR; TCRdb keeps only in-frame clonotypes and omits some of them. The repertoire holds 410,000 or so clones, around 90% seen once, with 12% in the top ten. Sequencing was performed on peripheral blood, taken in a trial of Ad26.COV2.S vaccine versus placebo. These receptors were collected from a person between 18 and 60 years old who received the Ad26.COV2.S COVID-19 vaccine or a placebo.

About this clone itself: This specimen includes other DNA sequences encoding the same CDR3. CDR3 loop: CASSQDLGQPQHF. Here the CDR3 DNA reads TGTGCCAGCAGCCAAGATCTGGGTCAGCCCCAGCATTTT. The V gene is TRBV14, the J gene TRBJ1-5; D gene ambiguous. Germline V gene sequence: CDR1 SGHDN, CDR2 FVKESK. Trimming shortened V by 0 bases and J by 6 bases, and 6 bases separated the two germline ends. The CDR3 length is 13 residues.

Worth noting for this clone: Other DNA sequences in the sample encode the same CDR3. The chain has TRBV5-1 and TRBJ2-5, with 14 bases fitting TRBD2. The CDR3 loop spans 16 amino acids. V gave up 4 bases and J gave up 5 bases; unmatched junction bases: 7. CDR1 SGHRS and CDR2 YFSETQ come from the germline V gene. CDR3 sequence: CASSPGLAGVGETQYF. In DNA form, the CDR3 reads TGCGCCAGCAGCCCGGGACTAGCGGGAGTAGGTGAGACCCAGTACTTC. The full variable domain, with the rest looked up from reference TRBV5-1 and TRBJ2-5, is KAGVTQTPRYLIKTRGQQVTLSCSPISGHRSVSWYQQTPGQGLQFLFEYFSETQRNKGNFPGRFSGRQFSNSRSEMNVSTLELGDSALYLCASSPGLAGVGETQYFGPGTRLLVL.